The present T cell receptor (beta chain) was sequenced within a study of human T cells and chemical hapten exposure. Study observations and caveats: No shift was seen in TCRs above 1 in 1000 frequency with DPC sensitization.

Regarding time point: pre-sensitization, week 0. Stated treatment: therapeutic diphenylcyclopropenone sensitization with weekly scalp DPC. Regarding this clonotype: The antigen is not known.

The CDR3 extends over 14 amino acids. Trimming shortened V by 4 bases and J by 6 bases, and 11 bases separated the two germline ends. Germline CDR1 is SGDLS and CDR2 is YYNGEE. Each CDR3 protein gets one entry after TCRdb re-called the RACE reads with MiXCR. Found here are about 180,000 distinct CDR3 sequences, nearly 30% of them singletons; the top ten hold roughly 3%. This specimen consisted of whole blood, obtained in connection with sensitization to the hapten diphenylcyclopropenone (DPC). V and J are TRBV9 and TRBJ1-6, with D uncertain. This clonotype originated in a woman aged 30 to 39 with alopecia areata. Some clones in this sample may be carry-over from other donors' samples. The CDR3 region has the DNA TGTGCCAGCAGCTACGACAAGGTTAATTCACCCCTCCACTTT. Protein product: CASSYDKVNSPLHF.